This record looks at one T cell receptor beta chain sequence and its context. Its target is not known. The sample comes from a study of shared clonotypes between healthy human individuals. Across the whole study: There were three CD4 naive, three CD4 memory, two CD8 naive and one CD8 memory plates per donor. Findings of the study overall: Specimens sampled were limited to blood, with tissue repertoires likely differing.

Assay runs were performed at deep level. Genomic DNA of each subset was evenly split across several immunoSEQ plates. The table came from immunoSEQ multiplex PCR; TCRdb's copy has only in-frame clones and leaves some out. Counted here are roughly 1.5 million clones, 95% to 99% occurring once; the ten biggest clones make up roughly 0.42%. V was clipped by 0 bases and J by 8 bases, with 11 bases between them. This CDR3 spans 14 amino acids. Germline-derived CDR1 and CDR2 are SGHNT and YYREEE (reference sequence). The sequence came from a man aged 30 to 39 in good health. Sequences were obtained from naive CD4+ T cells sorted from blood. Subset indicated: CD45RA+ positively selected. The J gene is TRBJ1-4, the V gene TRBV5-4; no clear D gene. CDR3 amino acids: CASSLVGLDEKLFF. The DNA of the CDR3 is TGTGCCAGCAGCTTGGTGGGCCTGGACGAAAAACTGTTTTTT.